This T cell receptor beta chain is from a study of blood T cell repertoires in COVID-19 (dated by TCRdb to between 2020 and 2021). For the wider study: Samples covering the acute and convalescent phases of COVID-19 were provided by collaborators in the United States, Italy and Spain. The material from the prospective study consisted of cDNA or gDNA derived from T cells, B-cell-depleted T cells, or PBMCs. Deeply sampled blood TCRbeta repertoires from subjects exposed to, actively infected with, or recovered from COVID-19 were included in the dataset. The repertoires were made available in a free public database intended to serve as a resource for research on the immune response to SARS-CoV-2. Samples came from the ongoing ImmuneRACE study (first 160 participants) plus 1,254 subjects from 6 global collaborators. A de-identified subject ID, COVID-19 status, age in years and sex were almost always included in the sample metadata. Where available, HLA class I and class II types were taken from metadata supplied by the sample provider and were not determined by assay-based typing.

Including cysteine and phenylalanine, the CDR3 has 14 amino acids. Here the CDR3 DNA is all that survives: 42 bases in frame from base 1. The germline V gene (reference sequence) yields LNHDA for CDR1 and SQIVND for CDR2. V is trimmed back by 8 bases and J by 3 bases, and the junction contains 6 bases that no gene match accounts for. As to this clone: Its antigen is not yet known. Per-base qualities were not stored, and no clone one base away is much larger.

One collaborating source in Seattle enrolled patients while the patients were actively infected and followed the patients over time throughout the course of disease. Collaborating institutions collected whole blood in K2EDTA tubes following their own protocols. For TCRbeta analysis, collaborators shipped samples as frozen whole blood, isolated PBMCs, or DNA extracted from either of those sample types. What the authors observed across the whole study: The amount of clinical and demographic metadata varied by source and participant and was provided uncurated.

TCRbeta CDR3 regions were amplified from genomic DNA using the immunoSEQ Assay, a bias-controlled multiplex PCR. The paper's processing steps were these. The number of nucleated cells in each sample was estimated by amplification of reference gene primers within the assay. Sequence reads were collapsed and filtered to measure the absolute abundance of every unique TCRbeta CDR3 rearrangement. For each sample, productive Simpson clonality was calculated as the square root of Simpson's diversity index over productive rearrangements. The source is immuneACCESS, and TCRdb retained only in-frame sequences with V and J called. Part of the clones is not carried over; for the studies checked, unresolved V genes explain less than half of this, and the remainder is unexplained. Clone size and V and J calls were adopted from that table, with D and trimming inferred from the DNA. The sample includes 350,000 to 400,000 clones, with 89% observed a single time. The ten largest clones capture 3% of the sample.

The receptor's source is a woman aged 25 to 39 with COVID-19, enrolled during active disease. The chain uses TRBV19 and TRBJ1-1, with 10 central nucleotides matching TRBD1. Sequencing was carried out using peripheral blood. The nucleotide sequence is given as TGTGCCAGTGGGACAGGGGCCTGGGACACTGAAGCTTTCTTT. The translation is CASGTGAWDTEAFF.